This T cell receptor beta chain was identified in a study of blood T cells in healthy people across ages. Study background: About one barcoded beta molecule per two T cells was the capture yield of template switching.

Study-wide points: It was the long-lived donors that had more naive CD4+ cells and higher diversity than aged donors.

Of note for this clonotype: Antigen unknown.

Those donating, healthy Caucasian individuals from Russia, were aged roughly 6 to 90. With a J-beta primer mix and a sample-barcoded 5' primer, a second PCR ran 7 to 11 cycles. Through a template-switch adaptor with 12 random nucleotides, each cDNA molecule received a tag. TCRdb reprocessed the 5' RACE reads via MiXCR and lists one record per CDR3 protein. The table shows 1.5 million to 2 million distinct CDR3 sequences, with roughly 49% occurring only once. This CDR3 has 16 residues. The ends lost 0 bases at V and 4 bases at J; junction bases unmatched: 8. Looked up from germline, CDR1 is SGHVS and CDR2 is FQNEAQ.

This TCR derives from a woman in her thirties or forties in good health. V gene TRBV7-8 combines with J gene TRBJ1-2; 7 nucleotides align to TRBD1. The material sequenced was blood. CDR3 loop: CASSLAESGGGYGYTF. In DNA, the CDR3 is TGTGCCAGCAGCTTAGCGGAGTCAGGGGGTGGCTATGGCTACACCTTC.